Below are 27 T cell receptor beta chains sequenced from a single sample in a study of OX40 agonist ivuxolimab in advanced cancers. Measured with immunoSEQ multiplex PCR; TCRdb has only the in-frame clones, and not every one. The data hold 25,000 to 30,000 clones, with about 85% observed a single time. This sample comprised CD4+ or CD8+ T cells sorted from blood, obtained in a trial of the OX40 agonist ivuxolimab. The receptors here all came from an adult with an advanced solid tumor such as melanoma, head and neck, liver or kidney cancer.

The chain combines TRBV27 with TRBJ2-1; 9 nucleotides line up with TRBD1. Losses at the gene ends were 3 bases for V and 6 bases for J; bases not matched to a gene: 3. There are 14 residues in the CDR3. Germline assignment: CDR1 MNHEY and CDR2 SMNVEV (reference sequence). The CDR3 is CASSLGTGSNEQFF. CDR3 nucleotides: TGTGCCAGCAGTTTGGGGACAGGGAGCAATGAGCAGTTCTTC.

This clone has only one observation. The chain combines TRBV9 with TRBJ2-3; D may be TRBD2 (6 bases). This CDR3 spans 15 amino acids. Germline loops: CDR1 SGDLS, CDR2 YYNGEE. V dropped 0 bases and J dropped 2 bases, with 10 bases sitting between them. In DNA form, the CDR3 reads TGTGCCAGCAGCGTAGGGGGGGAGATCACAGATACGCAGTATTTT. This translates into CASSVGGEITDTQYF. The full variable domain, completed using reference TRBV9 and TRBJ2-3, is DSGVTQTPKHLITATGQRVTLRCSPRSGDLSVYWYQQSLDQGLQFLIQYYNGEERAKGNILERFSAQQFPDLHSELNLSSLELGDSALYFCASSVGGEITDTQYFGPGTRLTVL.

The chain is built from TRBV11-1 and TRBJ1-2; D is undetermined. The V end was cut by 4 bases, the J end by 0 bases, with 15 bases between. The CDR3 contains 16 residues. Per germline, CDR1 SGHAT and CDR2 FQDESV (reference sequence). The CDR3 nucleotides are TGTGCCAGCAGCTCGGCTGACGGGCCCCCTAACTATGGCTACACCTTC. Encoded protein: CASSSADGPPNYGYTF.

The CDR3 bases are TGTGCCAGCAGCTTAGCAGTCGCCCAGGGCCGTGAAAGCAATCAGCCCCAGCATTTT. Its translation: CASSLAVAQGRESNQPQHF. The genes are TRBV7-1 and TRBJ1-5, with a tentative D call TRBD1 (5 bases). TRBV7-1 is an ORF for which the function is uncertain. This CDR3 contains 19 residues. The germline V and J ends were trimmed by 4 bases and 1 base, with 23 bases remaining between them.

The chain combines TRBV28 with TRBJ1-2, with D unclear. The CDR3 runs to 12 residues. The V end lost 6 bases, the J end lost 0 bases, and 5 bases lay between the germline ends. In germline, CDR1 is MDHEN, CDR2 SYDVKM. In DNA form, the CDR3 reads TGTGCCAGCAGAGGAGCTAACTATGGCTACACCTTC. It translates to CASRGANYGYTF.

The chain has TRBV12-5 and TRBJ2-1; TRBD2 aligns across 11 bases. Germline lookup yields CDR1 LGHNT and CDR2 FRNRAP. The CDR3 is 13 amino acids. The junction had 9 bases not matched to a gene; V was cut back by 9 bases and J by 11 bases. The CDR3 loop reads CASETSGTLKQFF. The CDR3 bases are TGTGCTAGCGAGACTAGCGGGACGCTGAAGCAGTTCTTC.

The rearrangement links TRBV7-2 to TRBJ1-1; perhaps TRBD1 as D (5 bases). Germline loops: CDR1 SGHTA, CDR2 FQGNSA. The V end was cut by 5 bases, the J end by 1 base, with 17 bases between. This CDR3 contains 16 residues. The CDR3 sequence: CASSRGAPNSNTEAFF. As DNA, the CDR3 is TGTGCCAGCAGCCGCGGGGCACCCAATTCGAACACTGAAGCTTTCTTT.

The chain employs TRBV11-1 and TRBJ2-5; D call uncertain. This CDR3 comprises 17 residues. Trimming cost V 1 base and J 2 bases, with 17 bases left between them. In germline, CDR1 is SGHAT, CDR2 FQDESV (reference sequence). Here the CDR3 reads CASSLVGSLMIQETQYF. CDR3 coding DNA: TGTGCCAGCAGCTTAGTCGGCAGCCTGATGATTCAAGAGACCCAGTACTTC.

The rearrangement uses TRBV7-6 and TRBJ1-5, with D uncertain. V was shortened by 2 bases and J by 0 bases, with 14 bases between the two germline ends. Germline V lookup: CDR1 SGHVS, CDR2 FNYEAQ. CDR3 length equals 17 residues. DNA for the CDR3: TGTGCCAGCAGCTTATATGCGGGAGTAGGTAGCAATCAGCCCCAGCATTTT. This codes for CASSLYAGVGSNQPQHF. Full variable domain (rest looked up from reference TRBV7-6 and TRBJ1-5): GAGVSQSPRYKVTKRGQDVALRCDPISGHVSLYWYRQALGQGPEFLTYFNYEAQQDKSGLPNDRFSAERPEGSISTLTIQRTEQRDSAMYRCASSLYAGVGSNQPQHFGDGTRLSIL.

The gene calls are TRBV6-1 and TRBJ2-3; no clear D. V was trimmed by 1 base and J by 2 bases, leaving 10 bases between them. In germline, CDR1 is MNHNS, CDR2 SASEGT. The CDR3 loop spans 15 amino acids. The CDR3 reads CASSEGWGDTDTQYF. The CDR3 coding sequence is TGTGCCAGCAGTGAAGGGTGGGGTGACACAGATACGCAGTATTTT.

V gene TRBV27 combines with J gene TRBJ1-1, with D possibly matching TRBD1 (5 bases). The CDR3 runs to 14 residues. Per the germline V gene, CDR1 is MNHEY and CDR2 is SMNVEV (reference sequence). V dropped 3 bases and J dropped 5 bases, with 13 bases sitting between them. This chain's CDR3 is CASSFTGGQTEAFF. CDR3 nucleotides: TGTGCCAGCAGTTTTACAGGAGGTCAGACTGAAGCTTTCTTT.

The chain couples TRBV29-1 to TRBJ2-1, with D hard to call. Between the trimmed V and J ends, which lost 4 bases and 5 bases, there was a span of 15 bases. This CDR3 has 14 amino acids. Germline V gene sequence: CDR1 SQVTM, CDR2 ANQGSEA. The CDR3 here is CSVVGGSKDNEQFF. The CDR3 nucleotides are TGCAGCGTTGTAGGTGGTAGTAAGGACAATGAGCAGTTCTTC.

This chain connects TRBV27 to TRBJ1-1; D is unresolved. The CDR3 spans 16 residues. Germline CDR1 reads MNHEY; CDR2 reads SMNVEV (reference sequence). V lost 4 bases and J 3 bases, leaving 18 bases between the germline ends. The CDR3 loop reads CASSSMGWSSHTEAFF. The CDR3 DNA reads TGTGCCAGCAGTTCCATGGGATGGTCGTCCCACACTGAAGCTTTCTTT.

The chain is built from TRBV4-3 and TRBJ2-1; TRBD1 might be the D (6 bases). The CDR3 sequence is 14 residues long. The V and J ends lost 4 bases and 9 bases respectively, with 16 bases between them. Germline V gene lookup returns CDR1 LGHNA and CDR2 YSLEER. CDR3 DNA sequence: TGCGCCAGCAGCCTGCCGGTTCAAGGGGGTGAGCAGTTCTTC. Its protein is CASSLPVQGGEQFF.

CDR3 protein: CASSSRDRSYEQYF. The CDR3 nucleotides read TGTGCCAGCAGCTCACGGGACAGATCCTACGAGCAGTACTTC. The rearrangement uses TRBV9 and TRBJ2-7; TRBD1 aligns across 7 bases. Per the germline V gene, CDR1 is SGDLS and CDR2 is YYNGEE. The CDR3 runs to 14 residues. V shed 4 bases, J shed 1 base, and the junction held 5 bases outside the gene matches. The full variable domain, rest sourced from reference TRBV9 and TRBJ2-7, is DSGVTQTPKHLITATGQRVTLRCSPRSGDLSVYWYQQSLDQGLQFLIQYYNGEERAKGNILERFSAQQFPDLHSELNLSSLELGDSALYFCASSSRDRSYEQYFGPGTRLTVT.

Note on this clone: The identical CDR3 is also encoded by other nucleotide sequences in the sample. The CDR3 DNA reads TGTGCCAGCAGCGAGGGATTTGGGAATCAGCCCCAGCATTTT. It yields the protein CASSEGFGNQPQHF. The chain couples TRBV9 to TRBJ1-5, with D hard to call. Germline-derived CDR1 and CDR2 are SGDLS and YYNGEE. The CDR3 is 14 residues long. V was cut by 3 bases and J by 4 bases, with 11 bases left in between.

The V gene is TRBV29-1, the J gene TRBJ2-1; tentative D call: TRBD2 (5 bases). The V and J ends lost 5 bases and 9 bases respectively, with 17 bases between them. Germline V gene sequence: CDR1 SQVTM, CDR2 ANQGSEA. The CDR3 covers 13 residues. The DNA of the CDR3 is TGCAGCGTTTCGGCTAGCCTAATTGGTGAGCAGTTCTTC. As protein: CSVSASLIGEQFF.

The chain combines TRBV6-5 with TRBJ2-5; unclear D gene. CDR3 length equals 11 residues. Trimming pared 0 bases from V and 4 bases from J, leaving 0 bases between. The germline gives CDR1 MNHEY, CDR2 SVGAGI. The CDR3 region is CASSYSETQYF. CDR3 nucleotide sequence: TGTGCCAGCAGTTACTCAGAGACCCAGTACTTC.

The chain links TRBV2 to TRBJ2-2; a possible D gene is TRBD2 (6 bases). The germline V gene encodes CDR1 SNHLY and CDR2 FYNNEI. V was cut by 6 bases and J by 3 bases, with 11 bases left in between. This CDR3 spans 14 amino acids. For the CDR3, the DNA is TGTGCCAGCAGCTACCGGGAGTACACCGGGGAGCTGTTTTTT. As protein: CASSYREYTGELFF.

V and J are TRBV6-5 and TRBJ2-5, with 7 bases identical to TRBD1. Losses at the gene ends were 6 bases for V and 2 bases for J; bases not matched to a gene: 3. CDR1 and CDR2 (germline): MNHEY, SVGAGI. The CDR3 loop spans 13 amino acids. The CDR3: CASRTGKQETQYF. The CDR3 nucleotides read TGTGCCAGCAGGACAGGGAAACAAGAGACCCAGTACTTC.

The chain joins TRBV27 to TRBJ2-3; D is tentatively TRBD1 or TRBD2 (5 bases each). The germline gives CDR1 MNHEY, CDR2 SMNVEV (reference sequence). The length of the CDR3 is 16 residues. V was trimmed by 4 bases and J by 2 bases, leaving 16 bases between them. CDR3 DNA sequence: TGTGCCAGCAGTTATCGGGGCGGACGGAACACAGATACGCAGTATTTT. Residues: CASSYRGGRNTDTQYF.

The chain combines TRBV27 with TRBJ2-7, with TRBD1 identical over 8 bases. CDR3 size: 14 residues. The germline V gene has CDR1 MNHEY and CDR2 SMNVEV (reference sequence). The trim removed 5 bases at V and 3 bases at J, leaving 6 bases unmatched. The CDR3 bases are TGTGCCAGCAGTCAACAGGGGGTGAACTACGAGCAGTACTTC. Translation: CASSQQGVNYEQYF.

This clone came up once. V gene TRBV2 combines with J gene TRBJ2-1; TRBD1 is a possible D gene (6 bases). The CDR3 has 11 amino acids. Trimming stripped 7 bases from V and 14 bases from J, with 15 bases between. The germline gives CDR1 SNHLY, CDR2 FYNNEI. Here the CDR3 reads CASKVGAEEFF. CDR3 nucleotides: TGTGCCAGCAAGGTGGGGGCCGAGGAGTTCTTC.

The chain couples TRBV28 to TRBJ2-2; D may correspond to TRBD1 or TRBD2 (5 bases each). CDR3 size: 13 residues. The germline V gene has CDR1 MDHEN and CDR2 SYDVKM. V was clipped by 8 bases and J by 4 bases, with 11 bases between them. This CDR3 reads CASGDGSTGELFF. The CDR3 DNA reads TGTGCCAGCGGGGACGGATCCACCGGGGAGCTGTTTTTT.

The chain recombines TRBV7-3 with TRBJ1-1; D may be TRBD1 (5 bases). This CDR3 has 13 residues. Germline CDR1 is SGHTA and CDR2 is FQGTGA. The V end lost 4 bases, the J end lost 2 bases, and 8 bases lay between the germline ends. The CDR3 here is CASSYGGNTEAFF. The DNA of the CDR3 is TGTGCCAGCAGCTACGGGGGAAACACTGAAGCTTTCTTT. Full variable domain (remainder filled in from reference TRBV7-3 and TRBJ1-1): GAGVSQTPSNKVTEKGKYVELRCDPISGHTALYWYRQSLGQGPEFLIYFQGTGAADDSGLPNDRFFAVRPEGSVSTLKIQRTERGDSAVYLCASSYGGNTEAFFGQGTRLTVV.

A single count supports this clone. V gene TRBV11-2 combines with J gene TRBJ2-7; no clear D gene. Germline V gene sequence: CDR1 SGHAT, CDR2 FQNNGV. This CDR3 region has 13 residues. Trimming shortened V by 1 base and J by 4 bases, and 8 bases separated the two germline ends. The CDR3 here is CASSLGSGYEQYF. DNA for the CDR3: TGTGCCAGCAGCTTAGGTTCGGGTTACGAGCAGTACTTC.

This rearrangement joins TRBV27 to TRBJ2-7; D may match TRBD1 or TRBD2 (5 bases each). The CDR3 loop spans 15 amino acids. The ends were cut back, 1 base at V and 3 bases at J, with 13 bases in the middle. The germline V gene has CDR1 MNHEY and CDR2 SMNVEV (reference sequence). CDR3 DNA: TGTGCCAGCAGTTTATTGTCGGGGCAGCTCTACGAGCAGTACTTC. Amino acids: CASSLLSGQLYEQYF.